This is a list of T cell receptor beta chains from one sample in a study of blood T cell repertoires in COVID-19. Sequenced by immunoSEQ multiplex PCR; TCRdb stores in-frame clones only, minus some. The sample contains 100,000 to 150,000 clones, over 75% of which appear only once. The sequenced sample was peripheral blood. The receptors were gathered from a woman over 75 with acute or convalescent COVID-19. CDR3s leave out the opening cysteine and the closing phenylalanine or tryptophan. Expanded clones are given a class, and other clones once, few, many or no size at all.

clone size: .; J gene: TRBJ1-3; V gene: TRBV3-1/TRBV3-2; CDR3 protein: ASSQQTGNTIY
clone size: .; J gene: TRBJ1-2; V gene: TRBV19; CDR3 protein: ASSNRLGTGGSGYT
clone size: .; J gene: TRBJ1-6; V gene: TRBV7-8; CDR3 protein: ASSLEGRLLH
clone size: .; J gene: TRBJ1-2; V gene: TRBV27; CDR3 protein: ASRSTGGGGYT
clone size: .; J gene: TRBJ1-5; V gene: TRBV27; CDR3 protein: ASGKGRLAFSNQPQH
clone size: .; J gene: TRBJ1-6; V gene: TRBV27; CDR3 protein: ATAKEGSYNSPLH
clone size: .; J gene: TRBJ2-6; V gene: TRBV7-9; CDR3 protein: ASSLRVLLSSGANVLT
clone size: .; J gene: TRBJ1-2; V gene: TRBV15; CDR3 protein: ATSRGSGQKRDGYT
clone size: .; J gene: TRBJ1-2; V gene: TRBV5-1; CDR3 protein: ASSPRTGNYGYT
clone size: .; J gene: TRBJ2-5; V gene: TRBV12-5; CDR3 protein: ASGSSGQGFRETQY
clone size: few; J gene: TRBJ2-4; V gene: TRBV28; CDR3 protein: ASSRWTSENIQY
clone size: .; J gene: TRBJ2-1; V gene: TRBV18; CDR3 protein: ASSPQQFVDEQF
clone size: .; J gene: TRBJ2-5; V gene: TRBV5-6; CDR3 protein: ASSPRTSGGGTQY
clone size: .; J gene: TRBJ1-5; V gene: TRBV5-4; CDR3 protein: ASSLGGVDQPQH
clone size: .; J gene: TRBJ1-2; V gene: TRBV5-4; CDR3 protein: ASSLGGTGANYGYT
clone size: few; J gene: TRBJ1-1; V gene: TRBV5-4; CDR3 protein: ASSIGQVEAF
clone size: .; J gene: TRBJ1-2; V gene: TRBV7-3; CDR3 protein: ASNSWTVTGYT
clone size: .; J gene: TRBJ1-6; V gene: TRBV9; CDR3 protein: ASSATGTGSSPLH
clone size: .; J gene: TRBJ2-5; V gene: TRBV6-6; CDR3 protein: ASSPRWIPGHYQETQY
clone size: .; J gene: TRBJ2-2; V gene: TRBV9; CDR3 protein: ASRGGGSGAGELF
clone size: .; J gene: TRBJ1-1; V gene: TRBV5-1; CDR3 protein: ASGNPGNTEAF
clone size: .; J gene: TRBJ1-1; V gene: TRBV12-3/TRBV12-4; CDR3 protein: ASSANLNTEAF
clone size: .; J gene: TRBJ1-6; V gene: TRBV15; CDR3 protein: ATSRDGQHISPLH
clone size: .; J gene: TRBJ1-4; V gene: TRBV5-6; CDR3 protein: ASSLVRSEKLF
clone size: .; J gene: TRBJ1-4; V gene: TRBV9; CDR3 protein: ASSVGDRGYEKLF
clone size: .; J gene: TRBJ1-4; V gene: TRBV29-1; CDR3 protein: SVEQGGDEKLF
clone size: .; J gene: TRBJ2-2; V gene: TRBV4-1; CDR3 protein: ASSQRTTNTGELF
clone size: .; J gene: TRBJ1-6; V gene: TRBV27; CDR3 protein: ASSASTDRRGPLH
clone size: once; J gene: TRBJ1-1; V gene: TRBV6-5; CDR3 protein: ASSKTVNTEAF
clone size: .; J gene: TRBJ1-1; V gene: TRBV6-6; CDR3 protein: ASSPQGRYTEAF
clone size: .; J gene: TRBJ1-2; V gene: TRBV9; CDR3 protein: ASSAGRTGGYT
clone size: .; J gene: TRBJ2-1; V gene: TRBV7-9; CDR3 protein: ASSLGGAGAFNEQF
clone size: .; J gene: TRBJ1-3; V gene: TRBV27; CDR3 protein: ASSEYGGGNTIY
clone size: .; J gene: TRBJ1-4; V gene: TRBV7-9; CDR3 protein: ASSRGTARSEKLF
clone size: once; J gene: TRBJ1-1; V gene: TRBV20-1; CDR3 protein: SARGGQGSF
clone size: .; J gene: TRBJ2-5; V gene: TRBV13; CDR3 protein: ASSSVAVGQETQY
clone size: .; J gene: TRBJ1-6; V gene: TRBV7-9; CDR3 protein: ASSLGRGSPLH
clone size: .; J gene: TRBJ1-2; V gene: TRBV15; CDR3 protein: ATSRDDRANYGYT
clone size: .; J gene: TRBJ1-1; V gene: TRBV5-5; CDR3 protein: ASSMTGTTEAF
clone size: .; J gene: TRBJ1-1; V gene: TRBV18; CDR3 protein: ASSPPPHLNTEAF
clone size: .; J gene: TRBJ1-6; V gene: TRBV6-5; CDR3 protein: ASSPRGYNSPLH
clone size: few; J gene: TRBJ1-6; V gene: TRBV28; CDR3 protein: ASSLRDSLNSPLH
clone size: .; J gene: TRBJ2-4; V gene: TRBV28; CDR3 protein: ASSQGQALAKNIQY